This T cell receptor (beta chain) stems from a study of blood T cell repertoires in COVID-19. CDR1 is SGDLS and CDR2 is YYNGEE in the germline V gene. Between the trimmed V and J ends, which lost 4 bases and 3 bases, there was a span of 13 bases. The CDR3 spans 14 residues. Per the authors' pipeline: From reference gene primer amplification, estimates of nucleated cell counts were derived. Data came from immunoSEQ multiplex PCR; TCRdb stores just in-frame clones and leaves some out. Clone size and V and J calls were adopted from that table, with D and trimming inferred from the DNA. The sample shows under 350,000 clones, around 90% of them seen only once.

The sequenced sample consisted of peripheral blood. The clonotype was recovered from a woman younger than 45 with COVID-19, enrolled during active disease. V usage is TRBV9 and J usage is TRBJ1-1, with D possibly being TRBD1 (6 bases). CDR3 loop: CASSRDTLYTEAFF. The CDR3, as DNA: TGTGCCAGCAGCAGGGACACTTTATACACTGAAGCTTTCTTT.